This T cell receptor beta chain was retrieved from a study of neoadjuvant anti-PD-1 for oral cavity cancer. Study-level information: Nivolumab at 3 mg/kg was mostly given biweekly, three to four doses, pre-surgery. Study results and caveats: Pretreatment Treg/Th17 ratio correlated inversely with post-treatment tumor clonality. PBMC Gini-index clonality exceeded responders' in non-responders post-nivolumab.

With regard to this clone: Its antigen is unknown.

The CDR3 covers 14 residues. The V segment lost 4 bases and the J segment 6 bases; nucleotides outside the gene matches: 6. The V gene's germline CDR1 is MDHEN and CDR2 SYDVKM. Profiling relied on immunoSEQ multiplex PCR, and the TCRdb table lists in-frame clones only, not all of them. The data contain 55,000 to 75,000 clones, roughly three quarters of them singletons. Patients were newly diagnosed with stage II-IVA oral cavity squamous cell carcinoma without prior systemic or radiation treatment. The chain combines TRBV28 with TRBJ1-5; 7 positions match TRBD1. The sample here was PBMCs, taken before nivolumab (anti-PD-1) treatment. The source is a person aged 40-85 years with oral cavity squamous cell carcinoma. The CDR3 is CASSSRQGGQPQHF. Here the CDR3 DNA reads TGTGCCAGCAGTTCCCGACAGGGCGGTCAGCCCCAGCATTTT.